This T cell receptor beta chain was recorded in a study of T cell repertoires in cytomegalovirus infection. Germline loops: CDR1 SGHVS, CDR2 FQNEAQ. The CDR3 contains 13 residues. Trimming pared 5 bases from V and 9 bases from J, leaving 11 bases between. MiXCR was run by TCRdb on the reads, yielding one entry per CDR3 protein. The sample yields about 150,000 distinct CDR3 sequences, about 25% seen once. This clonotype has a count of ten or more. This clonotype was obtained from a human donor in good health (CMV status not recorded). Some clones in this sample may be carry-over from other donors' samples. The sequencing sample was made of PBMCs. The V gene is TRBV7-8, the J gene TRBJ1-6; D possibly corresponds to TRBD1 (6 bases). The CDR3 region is CASSPQGFSPLHF. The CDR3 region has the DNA TGTGCCAGCAGCCCTCAGGGGTTTTCACCCCTCCACTTT.